Listed here is a single TCR beta chain. Its antigen is not identified. The sample is drawn from a study of beta chain features in type 1 diabetes. Study-wide findings and caveats: Among all four CD4+ subsets, Type 1 diabetes patients had TCRB CDR3s that were moderately but significantly shorter. Among patients, naive, central memory and Treg TCRB repertoires appeared more similar than among healthy donors.

As every portion of the isolated RNA was reverse transcribed, the sequencing read expressed TCRB transcripts. Assay: immunoSEQ multiplex PCR; the TCRdb copy retains only in-frame clones and omits some. The sample contains about 650,000 clones, roughly 12% of which appear only once. Trimming left V 2 bases short and J 5 bases short, with 9 bases between. There are 13 residues in the CDR3. The V gene's germline CDR1 is SGHAT and CDR2 FQNNGV. V usage is TRBV11-2 and J usage is TRBJ2-5; no clear D. Input material: naive CD4+ T cells from blood. The TCR originated in a man aged 25-45 years with type 1 diabetes. This CDR3 reads CASSLIWGETQYF. The CDR3 DNA is TGTGCCAGCAGCTTAATCTGGGGTGAGACCCAGTACTTC.